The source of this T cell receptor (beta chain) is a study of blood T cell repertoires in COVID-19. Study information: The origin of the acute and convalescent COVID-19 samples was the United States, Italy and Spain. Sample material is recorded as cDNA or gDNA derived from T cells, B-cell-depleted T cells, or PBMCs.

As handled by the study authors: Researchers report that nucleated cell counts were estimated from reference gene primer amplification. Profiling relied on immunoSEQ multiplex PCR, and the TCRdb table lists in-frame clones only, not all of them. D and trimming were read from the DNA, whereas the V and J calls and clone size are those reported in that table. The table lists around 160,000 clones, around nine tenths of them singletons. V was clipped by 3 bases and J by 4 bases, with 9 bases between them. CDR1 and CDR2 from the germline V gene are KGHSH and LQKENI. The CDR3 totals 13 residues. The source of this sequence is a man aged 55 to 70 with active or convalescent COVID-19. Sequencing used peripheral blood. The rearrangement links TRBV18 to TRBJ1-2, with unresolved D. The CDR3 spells CASSPSSVYGYTF. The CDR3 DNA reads TGTGCCAGCTCACCGTCCAGTGTCTATGGCTACACCTTC. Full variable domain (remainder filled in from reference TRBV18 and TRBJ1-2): NAGVMQNPRHLVRRRGQEARLRCSPMKGHSHVYWYRQLPEEGLKFMVYLQKENIIDESGMPKERFSAEFPKEGPSILRIQQVVRGDSAAYFCASSPSSVYGYTFGSGTRLTVV.